A selection of T cell receptor beta chains follows, all from one sample in a study of blood T cell repertoires in COVID-19. The assay was immunoSEQ multiplex PCR, and TCRdb's table has in-frame clones only and misses some. The sample lists about 190,000 clones, 70% to 90% occurring once. The sample taken for sequencing was PBMCs or T cells enriched from blood (not recorded which). The receptors were gathered from a middle-aged woman in a cohort exposed to, infected with or recovered from COVID-19 (not recorded which). Each CDR3 is given with its conserved first and last residue. The D gene is left open where the match is weak. Clone sizes are given selectively: once, few, many, or a class where the clone is expanded.

d_gene	v_gene	j_gene	abundance	CDR3nt	CDR3aa
TRBD1	TRBV5-1	TRBJ1-3	NA	TGCGCCAGCAGCCCACGGACAGGGGCAAGTGGAAACACCATATATTTT	CASSPRTGASGNTIYF
TRBD1	TRBV28	TRBJ1-2	NA	TGTGCCAGCAGTGAGACAGGGGCCAACTATGGCTACACCTTC	CASSETGANYGYTF
NA	TRBV5-1	TRBJ2-2	NA	TGCGCCAGCAGCCCGGCCGGGACATACACCGGGGAGCTGTTTTTT	CASSPAGTYTGELFF
TRBD1	TRBV6-4	TRBJ2-3	NA	TGTGCCAGCAGTGAGGGACAGGGCACAGATACGCAGTATTTT	CASSEGQGTDTQYF
NA	TRBV13	TRBJ2-5	NA	TGTGCCAGCAGCTTATTGGGCTCCCAAGAGACCCAGTACTTC	CASSLLGSQETQYF
NA	TRBV6-2/TRBV6-3	TRBJ2-7	NA	TGTGCCAGCAGTTACCCCACAGAAATAACCTACGAGCAGTACTTC	CASSYPTEITYEQYF
TRBD2	TRBV19	TRBJ2-3	NA	TGTGCCAGTAGTATTCCCGGGAGGGGAGGGAGGGATACGCAGTATTTT	CASSIPGRGGRDTQYF
NA	TRBV20-1	TRBJ2-5	NA	TGCAGTGCTAGATGGAGGGAGACCCAGTACTTC	CSARWRETQYF
NA	TRBV27	TRBJ2-1	NA	TGTGCCAGCAGCTTCTACAATGAGCAGTTCTTC	CASSFYNEQFF
NA	TRBV2	TRBJ1-2	once	TGTGCCAGCAGTGAGGACAGCAGGACGTATGGCTACACCTTC	CASSEDSRTYGYTF
TRBD2	TRBV11-2	TRBJ2-3	NA	TGTGCCAGCAGCTTAAGGGGAGGGCCCGCAGATACGCAGTATTTT	CASSLRGGPADTQYF
TRBD2	TRBV19	TRBJ2-7	NA	TGTGCCAGTAGTCTAGCGGGGGGGCCTCTGTACGAGCAGTACTTC	CASSLAGGPLYEQYF
TRBD1	TRBV7-9	TRBJ1-4	few	TGTGCCAGCAGCCCAGGAGACAGGGACCTCGGAAAACTGTTTTTT	CASSPGDRDLGKLFF
NA	TRBV5-1	TRBJ2-7	NA	TGCGCCAGCAGCTTGACTCAAAGGGGCATCGGTGACGAGCAGTACTTC	CASSLTQRGIGDEQYF
TRBD1	TRBV3-1/TRBV3-2	TRBJ1-4	NA	TGTGCCAGCAGCCAAGATTGGGCCAGGGGGCTAACTAATGAAAAACTGTTTTTT	CASSQDWARGLTNEKLFF
TRBD1	TRBV10-3	TRBJ1-5	NA	TGTGCCATCACAGAGGGGGCCAATCAGCCCCAGCATTTT	CAITEGANQPQHF
TRBD1	TRBV11-3	TRBJ2-7	NA	TGTGCCAGCAGCCCCGGGACAGGGGGCGAGCAGTACTTC	CASSPGTGGEQYF
TRBD1	TRBV15	TRBJ1-5	few	TGTGCCACCAGCAGAGATACAGGGGGCGGGCAGCCCCAGCATTTT	CATSRDTGGGQPQHF
NA	TRBV30	TRBJ2-5	NA	TGTGCCTGGAGTTTTAGCGGAGGAGTGACGGAGACCCAGTACTTC	CAWSFSGGVTETQYF
TRBD2	TRBV7-2	TRBJ2-7	few	TGTGCCAGCAGCTCCCAGCGAAGTAGCGGGAGTTGGGAGCAGTACTTC	CASSSQRSSGSWEQYF
TRBD2	TRBV5-6	TRBJ2-7	NA	TGTGCCAGCAGCTGGCGGACTAGCGACTACGAGCAGTACTTC	CASSWRTSDYEQYF
TRBD2	TRBV11-3	TRBJ2-7	NA	TGTGCCAGCAGCTTAGTTCGACTAGCTGAGACCTACGAGCAGTACTTC	CASSLVRLAETYEQYF
NA	TRBV19	TRBJ1-6	NA	TGTGCCAGTAGTAAATGGGGCTTCGATTCACCCCTCCACTTT	CASSKWGFDSPLHF
TRBD2	TRBV29-1	TRBJ2-5	NA	TGCAGCGTCCGAGGACTAGCGGGAGGGCCAGGAGAGACCCAGTACTTC	CSVRGLAGGPGETQYF
NA	TRBV4-1	TRBJ1-5	NA	TGCGCCAGCAGCCCCACTATGAGTCGCAGCAATCAGCCCCAGCATTTT	CASSPTMSRSNQPQHF
TRBD1	TRBV12-3/TRBV12-4	TRBJ1-1	NA	TGTGCCAGCAGCCAAAACAGGGGATTGGAAGCTTTCTTT	CASSQNRGLEAFF
NA	TRBV11-2	TRBJ2-7	NA	TGTGCCAGCAGCTCAACCTACGAGCAGTACTTC	CASSSTYEQYF
TRBD1	TRBV19	TRBJ1-2	NA	TGTGCCAGTAGTTGGGGGACAGGGTCTGGCTATGGCTACACCTTC	CASSWGTGSGYGYTF
TRBD1	TRBV6-1	TRBJ1-2	once	TGTGCCAGCAGTGAGCCGGGACAGGGGGCTCAAAACTATGGCTACACCTTC	CASSEPGQGAQNYGYTF
NA	TRBV28	TRBJ1-5	NA	TGTGCCAGCAGTTCTACCAAGAGAGCGAGCAATCAGCCCCAGCATTTT	CASSSTKRASNQPQHF
NA	TRBV15	TRBJ1-4	NA	TGTGCCACCAGCAGAGATCTAGTTCGAGCCGCGACTAATGAAAAACTGTTTTTT	CATSRDLVRAATNEKLFF
NA	TRBV11-2	TRBJ1-1	NA	TGTGCCAGCAGCCCCGACAGGTTTGAAGCTTTCTTT	CASSPDRFEAFF
TRBD1	TRBV11-2	TRBJ2-2	once	TGTGCCAGCAGCCCATATACAGGGGGTGCCGGGGAGCTGTTTTTT	CASSPYTGGAGELFF
TRBD2	TRBV7-9	TRBJ2-1	NA	TGTGCCAGCAGCCCGTACCCCCAGCTAGCGGGGACTTACAATGAGCAGTTCTTC	CASSPYPQLAGTYNEQFF
NA	TRBV5-6	TRBJ1-1	NA	TGTGCCAGCAGCTTGAGGGCAGGGCTGAACACTGAAGCTTTCTTT	CASSLRAGLNTEAFF
NA	TRBV4-1	TRBJ2-7	NA	TGCGCCAGCAGCCAAAGCGGGCCCATCTACGAGCAGTACTTC	CASSQSGPIYEQYF
NA	TRBV6-2/TRBV6-3	TRBJ1-2	NA	TGTGCCAGCAGTGCGGGAACCTACTATGGCTACACCTTC	CASSAGTYYGYTF
NA	TRBV27	TRBJ2-7	NA	TGTGCCAGCAGTTTATCAGGGGAACCGACCTACGAGCAGTACTTC	CASSLSGEPTYEQYF
TRBD1	TRBV15	TRBJ2-3	NA	TGTGCCACCAGCACGACCGGGACAGGGGTAACCCGCGTAGATACGCAGTATTTT	CATSTTGTGVTRVDTQYF
NA	TRBV7-2	TRBJ2-5	once	TGTGCCAGCAGCTTAGACTACCCAAGGACCCAGTACTTC	CASSLDYPRTQYF
NA	TRBV5-4	TRBJ2-1	NA	TGTGCCAGCAGCGCCCCGGGTCCAAGCTCCTACAATGAGCAGTTCTTC	CASSAPGPSSYNEQFF
TRBD1	TRBV3-1/TRBV3-2	TRBJ2-7	NA	TGTGCCAGCAGCCGGGACAGGGGGCTTTACGAGCAGTACTTC	CASSRDRGLYEQYF
TRBD2	TRBV4-1	TRBJ2-7	NA	TGCGCCAGCAGCCAATCTAGCGGGAGAGCCTACGAGCAGTACTTC	CASSQSSGRAYEQYF
NA	TRBV20-1	TRBJ1-5	NA	TGCAGTGCTAGTGGGGACACCAATCAGCCCCAGCATTTT	CSASGDTNQPQHF
NA	TRBV7-9	TRBJ2-1	NA	TGTGCCAGCAGCTTACGAGCGGATGAGCAGTTCTTC	CASSLRADEQFF
TRBD1	TRBV2	TRBJ1-2	NA	TGTGCCAGCAGTGAAAGGACAGGGGGGATCTATGGCTACACCTTC	CASSERTGGIYGYTF
TRBD1	TRBV19	TRBJ2-7	many	TGTGCCAGTAGTCAGGGGACAGGGCGGTACGAGCAGTACTTC	CASSQGTGRYEQYF
TRBD2	TRBV19	TRBJ2-7	NA	TGTGCCAGTAGTAGGGGGGCGGGGGGCTACGAGCAGTACTTC	CASSRGAGGYEQYF
NA	TRBV2	TRBJ1-4	NA	TGTGCCAGCAGGGGTCGGGGGGCAACTAATGAAAAACTGTTTTTT	CASRGRGATNEKLFF
TRBD1	TRBV19	TRBJ1-5	NA	TGTGCCAGTAGTATGGAATCCGGGACAGGGGTTCAGCCCCAGCATTTT	CASSMESGTGVQPQHF
TRBD2	TRBV15	TRBJ2-3	few	TGTGCCACCAGCACGCGACTAGCGGGGGGCGGGGTAGATACGCAGTATTTT	CATSTRLAGGGVDTQYF
NA	TRBV28	TRBJ1-1	NA	TGTGCCAGCAGTCCTAGGGAACAGGGTGTCACTGAAGCTTTCTTT	CASSPREQGVTEAFF
NA	TRBV2	TRBJ1-6	NA	TGTGCCAGCAGTATGAACAGGGAAGGTAATTCACCCCTCCACTTT	CASSMNREGNSPLHF
TRBD1	TRBV4-3	TRBJ2-2	NA	TGCGCCAGCAGCCAAGAAGGGGGCGCGAACACCGGGGAGCTGTTTTTT	CASSQEGGANTGELFF
TRBD1	TRBV5-4	TRBJ2-1	NA	TGTGCCAGCAGCTCCGACAGGGTCACCTACAATGAGCAGTTCTTC	CASSSDRVTYNEQFF
NA	TRBV5-1	TRBJ1-1	NA	TGCGCCAGCAGCTATTCCGGGGGGCGGCCTGAAGCTTTCTTT	CASSYSGGRPEAFF